This TCR beta chain was captured in a study of OX40 agonist ivuxolimab in advanced cancers. Study details: Patients in the trial were receiving intravenous ivuxolimab every 2 weeks, at doses of 0.01 to 10 mg/kg. A diagnosis of hepatocellular carcinoma, melanoma, renal cell or head and neck cancer was present in dose-escalation patients.

The method was immunoSEQ multiplex PCR; TCRdb's version includes in-frame clones alone and lacks a portion of them. The sample lists about 77,000 clones; about 92% were seen once. Baseline was the first blood sampling point, followed by cycle 4 day 1 and cycle 7 day 1. With respect to this clone: Its target is not known.

Study observations and caveats: Within 6 weeks, CD4+ and CD8+ blood T cells expanded clonally at 0.1 to 3.0 mg/kg.

The source material was CD4+ or CD8+ T cells sorted from blood, sampled in a trial of the OX40 agonist ivuxolimab. This receptor was taken from an adult with an advanced solid tumor such as melanoma, head and neck, liver or kidney cancer.

This CDR3 reads CASSSRDEQYF. The DNA of the CDR3 is TGTGCCAGCAGCTCCCGAGACGAGCAGTACTTC. The chain links TRBV7-2 to TRBJ2-7, with D hard to call. Germline V gene sequence: CDR1 SGHTA, CDR2 FQGNSA. Trimming pared 4 bases from V and 5 bases from J, leaving 6 bases between. The CDR3 covers 11 residues.